This TCR beta chain emerged from a study of blood T cell repertoires in COVID-19. On the study more broadly: Samples taken during acute and convalescent COVID-19 were collected in the United States, Italy and Spain.

Comment on this clone: The sample has other DNA sequences that encode this CDR3 too.

From germline, CDR1 is LNHDA and CDR2 SQIVND (reference sequence). This CDR3 is built from 12 residues. Trimming took 3 bases from V and 8 from J, leaving 10 bases between them. Profiling relied on immunoSEQ multiplex PCR, and the TCRdb table lists in-frame clones only, not all of them. The table shows about 440,000 clones, with about 87% occurring only once. This chain links TRBV19 with TRBJ1-2; possibly TRBD1 for D (5 bases). The receptor's source is a woman aged 45-60 years with COVID-19, enrolled during active disease. The sample was peripheral blood. CDR3 in DNA: TGTGCCAGTAGTATCGGGGGAGGAGGCTACACCTTC. This sequence encodes CASSIGGGGYTF.